The 29 T cell receptor beta chains reported below all come from one sample, sequenced in a study of CD8+CD57+ T cells in acquired aplastic anemia. For CDR3 and TCR beta VDJ profiling, genomic DNA was the template used. TCRdb ran MiXCR on the reads and lists one entry per CDR3 protein. This sample has some 68,000 distinct CDR3 sequences, with almost 55% found just once. The sequenced material came from sorted CD4+, CD8+, or CD8+CD57+ T cells (not recorded which) from PBMCs. All receptors come from a human donor in good health, serving as a control.

The chain uses TRBV24-1 and TRBJ2-2; TRBD1 aligns across 7 bases. V was clipped by 4 bases and J by 7 bases; unmatched bases: 11. This CDR3 spans 16 amino acids. Germline CDR1 KGHDR, CDR2 SFDVKD. CDR3 sequence reads: CATSETGDGCGGELFF. The CDR3 DNA follows: TGTGCCACCAGTGAAACAGGGGACGGATGTGGCGGGGAGCTGTTTTTT.

This clonotype showed up many times. This chain joins TRBV7-2 and TRBJ2-1; 9 bases fit TRBD2. Trimming took 3 bases from V and 8 from J; bases not matched to a gene: 8. There are 15 residues in the CDR3. Germline V CDR1 and CDR2: SGHTA, FQGNSA. DNA for the CDR3: TGTGCCAGCAGCTTGGGACTAGCTGTCTGGGATGAGCAGTTCTTC. Translation: CASSLGLAVWDEQFF.

The CDR3 DNA reads TGTGCCACCAGTGATTACAGGGGGCATAATGAGCAGTTCTTC. Residues: CATSDYRGHNEQFF. The chain uses TRBV24-1 and TRBJ2-1; 9 nucleotides agree with TRBD1. Unmatched junction bases numbered 2, after V lost 2 bases and J lost 7 bases. CDR3 length equals 14 residues. Germline V gene data show CDR1 as KGHDR and CDR2 as SFDVKD.

This chain connects TRBV19 to TRBJ2-1, with TRBD1 identical over 7 bases. The CDR3 consists of 15 residues. The ends lost 6 bases at V and 4 bases at J; junction bases unmatched: 9. Looked up from germline, CDR1 is LNHDA and CDR2 is SQIVND (reference sequence). CDR3 in amino acids: CASSPTGSTYNEQFF. Here the CDR3 DNA reads TGTGCCAGTAGCCCGACAGGGTCAACATACAATGAGCAGTTCTTC.

In its sample, this clonotype was seen many times. The J gene is TRBJ2-7, the V gene TRBV20-1; D is possibly TRBD2 (6 bases). This CDR3 is 15 amino acids long. V shed 1 base and J shed 2 bases, with 15 bases lying between them. Germline V gene sequence: CDR1 DFQATT, CDR2 SNEGSKA (reference sequence). The CDR3 DNA reads TGCAGTGCTAGAGGGCGGGGACCGATGGCCTACGAGCAGTACTTC. Its translation: CSARGRGPMAYEQYF.

This clonotype is classed as medium-sized. V and J are TRBV29-1 and TRBJ1-2; D possibly corresponds to TRBD1 (6 bases). Trimming removed 4 bases from V and 4 bases from J, with 7 bases in between. The CDR3 spans 11 residues. The germline V gene encodes CDR1 SQVTM and CDR2 ANQGSEA. The CDR3 reads CSVGTVYGYTF. In DNA form, the CDR3 reads TGCAGCGTTGGGACAGTCTATGGCTACACCTTC.

There are a few counts of this clonotype. A much more abundant neighbour one base away suggests this may be a read error. The chain carries TRBV27 and TRBJ2-7, with 7 bases aligning to TRBD1. CDR3 length: 14 amino acids. From germline, CDR1 is MNHEY and CDR2 SMNVEV (reference sequence). DNA of the CDR3: TGTGCCAGCAGTCACCGACAGGGTTCCTACGGGCAGTACTTC. Translated: CASSHRQGSYGQYF.

This chain connects TRBV4-3 to TRBJ2-7; D uncertain. Germline V gene data show CDR1 as LGHNA and CDR2 as YSLEER. This CDR3 has 16 amino acids. The ends were cut back, 0 bases at V and 1 base at J, with 13 bases in the middle. The CDR3 is CASSQDAQQSSYEQYF. CDR3 in DNA: TGCGCCAGCAGCCAAGATGCCCAGCAGTCATCCTACGAGCAGTACTTC.

About this clonotype itself: At one boundary the junction diverges from the germline segment, which might be a read error. The J gene is TRBJ2-2, the V gene TRBV11-1; perhaps TRBD1 as D (7 bases). This CDR3 has 14 residues. In germline, CDR1 is SGHAT, CDR2 FQDESV (reference sequence). The CDR3 loop reads CPSSFQGGTGELFF. The CDR3 DNA follows: TGTCCCAGCAGCTTTCAGGGGGGCACCGGGGAGCTGTTTTTT.

This clonotype was recorded at least ten times. The V gene is TRBV3-1, the J gene TRBJ2-7, with 9 bases lining up with TRBD1. The germline CDR1 and CDR2 sequences are LGHDT and YNNKEL (reference sequence). The CDR3 has 16 residues. V lost 0 bases to trimming and J lost 5 bases; unmatched junction nucleotides: 8. CDR3 bases: TGTGCCAGCAGCCAAGATCCGGGACAGGGAAGGAACGAGCAGTACTTC. Its protein is CASSQDPGQGRNEQYF.

The chain joins TRBV10-3 to TRBJ1-6, with D unresolved. This CDR3 is built from 12 residues. Germline assignment: CDR1 ENHRY and CDR2 SYGVKD. Trimming cost V 10 bases and J 9 bases, with 13 bases left between them. The CDR3 DNA reads as TGTGCCACCGCCGAGGATTCTTCACCCCTCCACTTT. The encoded protein is CATAEDSSPLHF.

CDR3 DNA: TGTGCCAGCAGTGAGTACGACTATGGCTACACCTTC. It codes for CASSEYDYGYTF. The V call is TRBV2, the J call TRBJ1-2; D gene uncertain. The germline gives CDR1 SNHLY, CDR2 FYNNEI. The CDR3 extends over 12 amino acids. With 3 bases removed from V and 3 bases from J, the gap between germline ends came to 5 bases.

This clonotype was detected once. The chain combines TRBV20-1 with TRBJ2-1; tentatively, D is TRBD1 (6 bases). V lost 7 bases, J lost 4 bases, and 11 bases lay in between. The germline CDR1 and CDR2 sequences are DFQATT and SNEGSKA (reference sequence). This CDR3 spans 12 amino acids. As DNA, the CDR3 is TGCAGTGTCCAGGACAGATACAATGAGCAGTTCTTC. Translating it yields CSVQDRYNEQFF.

The chain employs TRBV6-1 and TRBJ1-4, with 7 bases lining up with TRBD1. There are 13 residues in the CDR3. Germline trimming cut 8 bases from V and 3 bases from J; bases unmatched to any gene: 3. In germline, CDR1 is MNHNS, CDR2 SASEGT. Here the CDR3 reads CASAGQPNEKLFF. For the CDR3, the DNA is TGTGCCAGCGCGGGACAGCCTAATGAAAAACTGTTTTTT.

The chain is built from TRBV9 and TRBJ2-2, with 7 bases that match TRBD1. Looked up from germline, CDR1 is SGDLS and CDR2 is YYNGEE. The CDR3 sequence is 14 residues long. Losses at the gene ends were 0 bases for V and 7 bases for J; bases not matched to a gene: 3. CDR3 amino acids: CASSVAYRGGELFF. As DNA, the CDR3 is TGTGCCAGCAGCGTAGCGTACAGGGGCGGGGAGCTGTTTTTT.

Concerning this clonotype: One junction end does not reproduce the germline sequence, and a read error may be involved. The chain employs TRBV7-6 and TRBJ2-1; 11 nucleotides match TRBD2. The DNA end is more similar to TRBJ2-5, so the J call may be wrong. CDR3 length equals 15 residues. Germline V CDR1 and CDR2: SGHVS, FNYEAQ. CDR3 sequence (DNA): TGTGCCAGCAGTTTAGCGGGGGGGCAGGAAGAGACCCAGTACTTC. Translated, it gives CASSLAGGQEETQYF.

Regarding this clonotype: A much larger clone lies one base from this, so it may be a read error. The final CDR3 position lacks the conserved phenylalanine or tryptophan, pointing to a likely read error. The chain joins TRBV27 to TRBJ2-7; possibly TRBD1 or TRBD2 for D (5 bases each). Germline V gene data show CDR1 as MNHEY and CDR2 as SMNVEV (reference sequence). V was cut by 3 bases and J by 3 bases, with 15 bases left in between. The CDR3 runs to 15 residues. CDR3 in DNA: TGTGCCAGCAGTTTTGGGGCGGGCACATTCTACGAGCAGTACCTC. This sequence encodes CASSFGAGTFYEQYL.

This clonotype was found many times. V and J are TRBV6-1 and TRBJ1-1; D is uncertain. The CDR3 runs to 13 residues. Germline CDR1 reads MNHNS; CDR2 reads SASEGT. With 6 bases removed from V and 5 bases from J, the gap between germline ends came to 13 bases. The CDR3 DNA reads as TGTGCCAGCAGATCGCCCGTGGGTACTGAAGCTTTCTTT. Translating it yields CASRSPVGTEAFF.

With regard to this clonotype: A read error may account for a junction end that differs from germline. This rearrangement joins TRBV7-2 to TRBJ1-1, with a tentative D call TRBD1 (5 bases). The germline CDR1 and CDR2 sequences are SGHTA and FQGNSA. The CDR3 loop spans 13 amino acids. CDR3 sequence (DNA): TGTGCCAGCACCAGAACACACGGGACTGAAGCTCTCTTT. Encoded protein: CASTRTHGTEALF.

J is TRBJ1-5 and V is TRBV20-1; D gene ambiguous. CDR1 and CDR2 from the germline V gene are DFQATT and SNEGSKA (reference sequence). CDR3 length: 16 amino acids. Trimming took 2 bases from V and 3 from J, leaving 17 bases between them. This chain's CDR3 is CSARQSSAADNQPQHF. In nucleotides, the CDR3 is TGCAGTGCTAGACAGTCTTCGGCGGCAGACAATCAGCCCCAGCATTTT.

The chain couples TRBV6-1 to TRBJ1-2; no firm D call. The CDR3 contains 14 residues. The V gene lost 6 bases and the J gene lost 0 bases, with 11 bases spanning the gap. The germline gives CDR1 MNHNS, CDR2 SASEGT. CDR3 in amino acids: CASSRDLANYGYTF. The CDR3 coding sequence is TGTGCCAGCAGCCGAGACCTAGCTAACTATGGCTACACCTTC.

The chain recombines TRBV11-2 with TRBJ2-5, with 10 bases identical to TRBD1. The CDR3 has 15 residues. V dropped 4 bases and J dropped 4; count of bases not matched to a gene: 6. Germline CDR1 reads SGHAT; CDR2 reads FQNNGV. CDR3 coding DNA: TGTGCCAGCAGCTCCGGGACAGGGGTTGGAGAGACCCAGTACTTC. Translating gives CASSSGTGVGETQYF.

This clonotype was found many times. The CDR3 nucleotides read TGTGCCAGCAGCTTATACCAGTCCAGGTACGAGCAGTACTTC. Residues: CASSLYQSRYEQYF. The chain uses TRBV7-9 and TRBJ2-7; no firm D call. Trimming pared 2 bases from V and 4 bases from J, leaving 12 bases between. This CDR3 comprises 14 residues. Germline V lookup: CDR1 SEHNR, CDR2 FQNEAQ (reference sequence).

V is TRBV19 and J is TRBJ2-1; D gene unclear. The CDR3 consists of 13 residues. Germline-derived CDR1 and CDR2 are LNHDA and SQIVND (reference sequence). Trimming stripped 9 bases from V and 4 bases from J, with 13 bases between. The CDR3 DNA follows: TGTGCCAGCACGAATGTGGGTTACAATGAGCAGTTCTTC. It is translated as CASTNVGYNEQFF. Based on the CDR3 plus reference TRBV19 and TRBJ2-1, the full variable domain is DGGITQSPKYLFRKEGQNVTLSCEQNLNHDAMYWYRQDPGQGLRLIYYSQIVNDFQKGDIAEGYSVSREKKESFPLTVTSAQKNPTAFYLCASTNVGYNEQFFGPGTRLTVL.

This clonotype was observed once. The CDR3 DNA sequence: TGTGCCAGCAGCGTCCGAACGGGACAGGGGGGCGATGAGCAGTTCTTC. The encoded protein is CASSVRTGQGGDEQFF. The chain couples TRBV9 to TRBJ2-1; TRBD1 matches 11 bases. V was pared by 2 bases and J by 8 bases, with 9 bases of the junction left unmatched. This CDR3 has 16 amino acids. CDR1 is SGDLS, CDR2 YYNGEE, per germline.

This chain links TRBV10-3 with TRBJ1-2, with D unresolved. Per germline, CDR1 ENHRY and CDR2 SYGVKD. V lost 3 bases and J 4 bases, leaving 6 bases between the germline ends. This CDR3 region has 12 residues. This CDR3 reads CAISDPVYGYTF. CDR3 bases: TGTGCCATCAGTGACCCAGTCTATGGCTACACCTTC.

The table lists this clonotype with many counts. V is TRBV9 and J is TRBJ1-1; perhaps TRBD1 as D (5 bases). V lost 5 bases to trimming and J lost 4 bases, with 21 bases between them. The CDR3 runs to 16 residues. Per germline, CDR1 SGDLS and CDR2 YYNGEE. The CDR3 region is CASRPRGPPGGTEAFF. The CDR3 region has the DNA TGTGCCAGCAGGCCCAGAGGGCCCCCCGGGGGCACTGAAGCTTTCTTT.

This clonotype came up many times. The chain couples TRBV3-1 to TRBJ1-2, with TRBD1 identical over 9 bases. The CDR3 contains 16 residues. Per germline, CDR1 LGHDT and CDR2 YNNKEL (reference sequence). V shed 5 bases and J 1 base; nucleotides not matched to a gene: 8. The CDR3 reads CASSLTGTGYNYGYTF. CDR3 nucleotide sequence: TGTGCCAGCAGCTTAACCGGGACAGGGTATAACTATGGCTACACCTTC.

With respect to this clonotype: Since a much larger clone is just one base distant, this may be a read error. The rearrangement uses TRBV20-1 and TRBJ2-7; D is perhaps TRBD2 (5 bases). The CDR3 consists of 13 residues. CDR1 and CDR2 from the germline V gene are DFQATT and SNEGSKA (reference sequence). CDR3 sequence: CSARGPDSYEQCF. The CDR3 bases are TGCAGTGCACGCGGGCCGGACTCCTACGAGCAGTGCTTC.